The source of this TCR beta chain is a study of T cells in Graves' hyperthyroidism and ophthalmopathy. The study's findings and limits: Clonotypes that were expanded in thyroid above 0.001 mostly appeared in blood too.

The study excluded patients with uncontrolled infection, other autoimmune disease, pregnancy or lactation. Clinicians diagnosed patients from clinical symptoms, serum thyroxine and TRAb, thyroid ultrasound and orbital computed tomography. The source of the PBMCs was 9.5 to 10 ml of fresh peripheral blood. In its sample, this clonotype was seen many times. The antigen remains unidentified. CDR1 and CDR2 from the germline V gene are SNHLY and FYNNEI. CDR3 size: 16 residues. Trimming removed 9 bases from V and 0 bases from J; junction bases left unmatched: 7. The source material, RNA transcripts, was used to amplify TCR beta CDR3 regions. HTBI primers were employed in a first-round RT-PCR of the TCR CDR3. Via MiXCR, TCRdb re-called the multiplex PCR reads, giving one row per CDR3 protein. The profile covers fewer than 750,000 distinct CDR3 sequences, with about 15% appearing a single time and around 4% taken by the ten largest.

The clonotype was recovered from a woman in her thirties or forties with Graves' ophthalmopathy. The rearrangement joins TRBV2 to TRBJ2-2; TRBD2 agrees at 10 bases. The sequenced material came from blood. This CDR3 reads CASRTSGGANTGELFF. The CDR3 coding sequence is TGTGCCAGTAGGACTAGCGGAGGGGCGAACACCGGGGAGCTGTTTTTT.